The 5 T cell receptor beta chains reported below all come from one sample, sequenced in a study of a mutant IDH1 vaccine in newly diagnosed glioma. The time point was: baseline, week 1 (first vaccination visit). As for treatment: pre-vaccination baseline after standard-of-care therapy. Here immunoSEQ multiplex PCR was the method, and the copy in TCRdb shows in-frame clones only, minus some. This sample carries nearly 15,000 clones, around 87% of them seen once, and the ten largest clones take 9%. This material consisted of PBMCs, taken from a glioma patient treated with radiotherapy, temozolomide or both. The receptors originated from a middle-aged woman with glioma. Some clones in this sample may be carry-over from other donors' samples.

This clone turned up a few times. This chain connects TRBV18 to TRBJ1-1; D unclear. V lost 6 bases and J 5 bases, leaving 7 bases between the germline ends. There are 11 residues in the CDR3. Germline-derived CDR1 and CDR2 are KGHSH and LQKENI. The CDR3 nucleotides read TGTGCCAGCTCCTCGGGTACTGAAGCTTTCTTT. It specifies CASSSGTEAFF.

The J gene is TRBJ1-5, the V gene TRBV6-1; TRBD1 is a possible D gene (6 bases). CDR3 length: 15 amino acids. The V gene's germline CDR1 is MNHNS and CDR2 SASEGT. Trimming shortened V by 8 bases and J by 5 bases, and 19 bases separated the two germline ends. This chain's CDR3 is CASERQVTSYQPQHF. The DNA for the CDR3 is TGTGCCAGCGAGAGACAGGTAACTTCCTATCAGCCCCAGCATTTT.

Written as DNA, the CDR3 is TGCGCCAGCAGAGGACAGGAAGGGACCGGGGAGCTGTTTTTT. Amino acid sequence: CASRGQEGTGELFF. The chain couples TRBV5-1 to TRBJ2-2; 7 bases line up with TRBD1. Germline values: CDR1 SGHRS, CDR2 YFSETQ. The ends lost 5 bases at V and 5 bases at J; junction bases unmatched: 6. There are 14 residues in the CDR3.

The chain has TRBV5-5 and TRBJ2-5, with 10 bases lining up with TRBD2. V shed 1 base, J shed 4 bases, and the junction held 4 bases outside the gene matches. CDR1 is SGHKS, CDR2 YYEKEE, per germline (reference sequence). The CDR3 contains 15 residues. CDR3 protein: CASSLNSGGAETQYF. CDR3 sequence (DNA): TGTGCCAGCAGCTTGAACAGCGGGGGGGCAGAGACCCAGTACTTC.

The rearrangement uses TRBV19 and TRBJ2-2; no clear D gene. The CDR3 is 13 amino acids. V lost 11 bases to trimming and J lost 1 base, with 11 bases between them. Germline assignment: CDR1 LNHDA and CDR2 SQIVND (reference sequence). The CDR3 region is CASLKRNTGELFF. CDR3 in DNA: TGTGCCTCACTAAAGAGGAACACCGGGGAGCTGTTTTTT. The full variable domain, its missing parts supplied by reference TRBV19 and TRBJ2-2, is DGGITQSPKYLFRKEGQNVTLSCEQNLNHDAMYWYRQDPGQGLRLIYYSQIVNDFQKGDIAEGYSVSREKKESFPLTVTSAQKNPTAFYLCASLKRNTGELFFGEGSRLTVL.